The source of this TCR beta chain is a study of blood T cell repertoires in COVID-19. Study at large: Whether acute or convalescent, the COVID-19 samples came from the United States, Italy and Spain. PBMCs, B-cell-depleted T cells, or T cells were the source of the cDNA or gDNA that made up the material.

In the study's own analysis: Amplified reference gene primers provided the basis for estimating nucleated cell counts. Produced via immunoSEQ multiplex PCR; TCRdb's table is partial and in-frame only. D and trimming were read from the DNA, whereas the V and J calls and clone size are those reported in that table. The top ten hold over 15% of the sample, which has 150,000 or so clones, around 90% seen once. Material for sequencing was peripheral blood. This clonotype originated in a man aged 55-75 years with active or convalescent COVID-19.

DNA for the CDR3: TGTGCCAGCATCCTCTCGCCCTACTTGAACACTGAAGCTTTCTTT. Translating gives CASILSPYLNTEAFF. V usage is TRBV28 and J usage is TRBJ1-1, with no clear D. The ends were cut back, 7 bases at V and 0 bases at J, with 15 bases in the middle. The CDR3 is 15 residues long. Germline CDR1 and CDR2: MDHEN and SYDVKM.